The TCR beta chain described here comes from a study of CD8+ T cells in alopecia areata. Points from the study as a whole: Lesional scalp, especially alopecia totalis/universalis, showed higher clonality than normal scalp. For patients receiving tofacitinib, scalp clonality and expanded CD8+ clones among the top 100 significantly decreased. On tofacitinib, scalp and blood still held many of the expanded lesional clones.

Germline CDR1 is KGHSH and CDR2 is LQKENI. The CDR3 totals 15 residues. With 2 bases removed from V and 2 bases from J, the gap between germline ends came to 13 bases. A note on this clone: The antigen is undetermined.

As for treatment: oral pan-JAK inhibitor, 5-10 mg twice daily. Peripheral blood and lesional scalp punch biopsies were taken from alopecia areata patients. Extracted RNA was reverse transcribed, and the resulting cDNA served as sequencing template. The assay was immunoSEQ multiplex PCR, and TCRdb's table has in-frame clones only and misses some. The sample has about 210,000 clones, 64% seen once. Sequencing was performed on CD4+ T cells sorted from blood, taken at week 4, from a patient treated with tofacitinib. The TCR comes from a human donor with alopecia areata. V gene TRBV18 combines with J gene TRBJ2-7, with D perhaps TRBD1 or TRBD2 (5 bases each). Here the CDR3 DNA reads TGTGCCAGCTCACCATCCCGGGACCTTACCTACGAGCAGTACTTC. Translation gives CASSPSRDLTYEQYF.